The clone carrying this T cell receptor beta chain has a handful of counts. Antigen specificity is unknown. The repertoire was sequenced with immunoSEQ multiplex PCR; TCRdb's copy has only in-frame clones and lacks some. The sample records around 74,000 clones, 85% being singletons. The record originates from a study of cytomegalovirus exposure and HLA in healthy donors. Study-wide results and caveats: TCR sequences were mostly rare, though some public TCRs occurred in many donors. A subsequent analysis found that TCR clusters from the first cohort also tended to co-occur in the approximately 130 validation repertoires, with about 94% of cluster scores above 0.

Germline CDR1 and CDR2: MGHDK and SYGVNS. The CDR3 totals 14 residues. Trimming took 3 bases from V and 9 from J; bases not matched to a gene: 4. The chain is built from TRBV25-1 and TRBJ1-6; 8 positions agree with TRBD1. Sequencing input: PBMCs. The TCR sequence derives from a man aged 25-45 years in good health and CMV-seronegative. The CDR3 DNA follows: TGTGCCAGCAGTGAGACAGGGGTCAGTTCACCCCTCCACTTT. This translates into CASSETGVSSPLHF.